The rows below give T cell receptor beta chains drawn from one sample of a study of T cells in narcolepsy. TCRdb's copy holds only in-frame clones and misses some; the assay was immunoSEQ multiplex PCR. This table has approximately 35,000 clones, about nine tenths appearing once. The sequenced sample was CD45RA- memory CD4+ T cells from PBMCs. All receptors derive from a human donor with narcolepsy. Each CDR3 is given with its conserved first and last residue. The order of the fields is D gene, V gene, J gene, CDR3 length, clone size, CDR3 protein, CDR3 DNA. The D gene is left open where the match is weak. Size is omitted from some rows. Given values are once, few, many or a class for expanded clones.

d_call: TRBD2; v_call: TRBV7-2; j_call: TRBJ2-1; cdr3_length: 14; clone_size: .; cdr3_aa: CASSERGGHNEQFF; cdr3_nt: TGTGCCAGCAGCGAACGCGGGGGGCACAATGAGCAGTTCTTC
d_call: .; v_call: TRBV28; j_call: TRBJ2-1; cdr3_length: 12; clone_size: .; cdr3_aa: CASSLLGQGEFF; cdr3_nt: TGTGCCAGCAGTTTACTTGGCCAGGGAGAGTTCTTC
d_call: TRBD2; v_call: TRBV9; j_call: TRBJ2-1; cdr3_length: 17; clone_size: .; cdr3_aa: CASSVGSSGSSYNEQFF; cdr3_nt: TGTGCCAGCAGCGTAGGGTCTAGCGGGAGCTCCTACAATGAGCAGTTCTTC
d_call: .; v_call: TRBV7-2; j_call: TRBJ1-1; cdr3_length: 17; clone_size: .; cdr3_aa: CASSGIPAAQANTEAFF; cdr3_nt: TGTGCCAGCAGCGGTATTCCCGCCGCGCAGGCGAACACTGAAGCTTTCTTT
d_call: TRBD2; v_call: TRBV19; j_call: TRBJ2-7; cdr3_length: 16; clone_size: .; cdr3_aa: CASSTLTSSPSTKQYF; cdr3_nt: TGTGCCAGTAGTACCCTGACTAGCAGCCCATCTACGAAGCAGTACTTC
d_call: .; v_call: TRBV30; j_call: TRBJ1-1; cdr3_length: 14; clone_size: .; cdr3_aa: CAWSVPGRAAEAFF; cdr3_nt: TGTGCCTGGAGTGTACCGGGACGGGCCGCTGAAGCTTTCTTT
d_call: .; v_call: TRBV28; j_call: TRBJ2-7; cdr3_length: 14; clone_size: .; cdr3_aa: CASSPPPGDYEQYF; cdr3_nt: TGTGCCAGCAGCCCCCCCCCAGGGGACTACGAGCAGTACTTC
d_call: TRBD1; v_call: TRBV9; j_call: TRBJ1-1; cdr3_length: 15; clone_size: once; cdr3_aa: CASSADITGDPEAFF; cdr3_nt: TGTGCCAGCAGCGCCGATATTACAGGGGACCCTGAAGCTTTCTTT
d_call: .; v_call: TRBV9; j_call: TRBJ2-6; cdr3_length: 16; clone_size: .; cdr3_aa: CASSPRGGSGANVLTF; cdr3_nt: TGTGCCAGCAGCCCCAGAGGGGGATCTGGGGCCAACGTCCTGACTTTC
d_call: .; v_call: TRBV21-1; j_call: TRBJ1-3; cdr3_length: 20; clone_size: few; cdr3_aa: CASSKFGTGDHHISGNTIYF; cdr3_nt: TGTGCCAGCAGCAAATTCGGGACAGGGGACCATCACATCTCTGGAAACACCATATATTTT
d_call: .; v_call: TRBV2; j_call: TRBJ1-6; cdr3_length: 20; clone_size: .; cdr3_aa: CASSEARAWSFRFDNSPLHF; cdr3_nt: TGTGCCAGCAGTGAAGCAAGGGCTTGGTCCTTTCGGTTCGATAATTCACCCCTCCACTTT
d_call: TRBD1; v_call: TRBV13; j_call: TRBJ1-2; cdr3_length: 15; clone_size: .; cdr3_aa: CASSVRQGAGYGYTF; cdr3_nt: TGTGCCAGCAGCGTAAGACAGGGAGCGGGCTATGGCTACACCTTC
d_call: .; v_call: TRBV28; j_call: TRBJ2-7; cdr3_length: 11; clone_size: .; cdr3_aa: CASGLIYEQYF; cdr3_nt: TGTGCCAGCGGTTTAATCTACGAGCAGTACTTC
d_call: TRBD1; v_call: TRBV25-1; j_call: TRBJ1-4; cdr3_length: 15; clone_size: .; cdr3_aa: CASSTNEGADEKLFF; cdr3_nt: TGTGCCAGCAGTACTAATGAGGGGGCCGATGAAAAACTGTTTTTT
d_call: TRBD2; v_call: TRBV29-1; j_call: TRBJ2-1; cdr3_length: 14; clone_size: .; cdr3_aa: CSSLGSGSYNEQFF; cdr3_nt: TGCAGCTCTCTCGGGAGCGGGAGTTACAATGAGCAGTTCTTC